Given below is one T cell receptor (beta chain) in context. Its antigen is still unknown. This entry is derived from a study of blood T cells in healthy people across ages. Then a second PCR, running about 6 to 12 cycles, was carried out with a sample-barcoded 5' primer and a J-beta primer mix. Researchers report that each sample yielded at least 3 million CDR3-containing paired-end reads. A single record per CDR3 protein comes from TCRdb applying MiXCR to the 5' RACE reads. This sample has 700,000 to 850,000 distinct CDR3 sequences, with approximately 55% found just once. Germline-derived CDR1 and CDR2 are SGHDN and FVKESK. The CDR3 is made up of 15 amino acids. After removal of 2 bases from V and 14 bases from J, the junction contained 15 bases not matched to a gene. Whole-study findings and limits: It was held that the diversity estimates obtained from one million T cells were underestimates. No conclusive comparison of naive versus antigen-experienced cells was possible with unsorted PBMCs.

This sequence joins TRBV14 and TRBJ2-3; 8 bases agree with TRBD1. Sequenced: blood. The clonotype originates from an elderly man in good health. CDR3 sequence (DNA): TGTGCCAGCAGCCAACCAAGCCCAGGGGGCAGATACGCGTATTTT. This translates into CASSQPSPGGRYAYF. The entire variable domain, with the rest obtained from reference TRBV14 and TRBJ2-3, is as follows: EAGVTQFPSHSVIEKGQTVTLRCDPISGHDNLYWYRRVMGKEIKFLLHFVKESKQDESGMPNNRFLAERTGGTYSTLKVQPAELEDSGVYFCASSQPSPGGRYAYFGPGTRLTVL.